This T cell receptor (beta chain) stems from a study of radiotherapy plus CTLA-4 blockade in lung cancer. Profiling relied on immunoSEQ multiplex PCR, and the TCRdb table lists in-frame clones only, not all of them. The sample yields some 73,000 clones, 70% to 85% seen once. V was clipped by 5 bases and J by 3 bases; unmatched bases: 7. CDR1 and CDR2 from the germline V gene are SEHNR and FQNEAQ (reference sequence). This CDR3 is 15 amino acids long. This clonotype originated in a human donor with non-small cell lung cancer whose response to radiotherapy plus ipilimumab could not be evaluated. The chain is built from TRBV7-9 and TRBJ2-1; TRBD2 agrees at 7 bases. The starting material was peripheral blood, obtained from a patient treated with radiotherapy plus ipilimumab. The DNA of the CDR3 is TGTGCCAGCAGCCCCGGGACTAACGGCTACAATGAGCAGTTCTTC. This sequence encodes CASSPGTNGYNEQFF.